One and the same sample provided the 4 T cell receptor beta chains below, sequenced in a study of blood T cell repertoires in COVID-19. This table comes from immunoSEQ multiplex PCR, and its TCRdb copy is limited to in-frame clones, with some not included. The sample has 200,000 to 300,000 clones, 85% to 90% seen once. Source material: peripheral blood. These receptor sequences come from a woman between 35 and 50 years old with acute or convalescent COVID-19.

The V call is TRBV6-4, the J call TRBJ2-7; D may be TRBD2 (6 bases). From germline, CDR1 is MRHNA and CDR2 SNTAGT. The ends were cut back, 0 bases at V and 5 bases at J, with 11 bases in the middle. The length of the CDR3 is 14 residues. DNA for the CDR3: TGTGCCAGCAGTGACTCGACGGGGGTGCACGAGCAGTACGTC. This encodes CASSDSTGVHEQYV.

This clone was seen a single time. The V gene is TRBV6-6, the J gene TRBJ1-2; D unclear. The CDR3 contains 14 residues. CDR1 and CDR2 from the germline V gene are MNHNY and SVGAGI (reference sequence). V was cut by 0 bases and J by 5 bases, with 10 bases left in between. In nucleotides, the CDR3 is TGTGCCAGCAGTTACTCTGAAGAGGGATATGGCTACACCTTC. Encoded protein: CASSYSEEGYGYTF.

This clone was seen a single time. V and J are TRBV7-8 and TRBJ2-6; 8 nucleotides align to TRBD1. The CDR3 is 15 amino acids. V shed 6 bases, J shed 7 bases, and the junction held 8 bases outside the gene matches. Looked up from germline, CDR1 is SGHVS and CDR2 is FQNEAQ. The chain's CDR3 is CASSLRGTGANVLTF. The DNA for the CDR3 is TGTGCCAGCAGTCTAAGAGGGACAGGCGCCAACGTCCTGACTTTC.

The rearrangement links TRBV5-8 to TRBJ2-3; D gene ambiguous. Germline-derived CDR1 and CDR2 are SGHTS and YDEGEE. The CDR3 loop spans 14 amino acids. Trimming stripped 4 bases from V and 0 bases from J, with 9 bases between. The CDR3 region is CASSVRASTDTQYF. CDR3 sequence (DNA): TGTGCCAGCAGCGTCCGAGCTAGCACAGATACGCAGTATTTT. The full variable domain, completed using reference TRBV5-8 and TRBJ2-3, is EAGVTQSPTHLIKTRGQQATLRCSPISGHTSVYWYQQALGLGLQFLLWYDEGEERNRGNFPPRFSGRQFPNYSSELNVNALELEDSALYLCASSVRASTDTQYFGPGTRLTVL.